Below are 28 T cell receptor beta chains sequenced from a single sample in a study of blood T cells in healthy people across ages. A second PCR, run for roughly 7 to 11 cycles, used a sample-barcoded 5' primer plus a J-beta primer mix. One entry per CDR3 protein results from TCRdb running MiXCR on the 5' RACE reads. Among about 1,500,000 distinct CDR3 sequences listed, 25% to 30% were seen once. Specimen: blood. Receptors originate from a woman between 25 and 40 years old in good health.

The gene calls are TRBV5-1 and TRBJ2-3; 9 bases line up with TRBD1. V lost 3 bases, J lost 2 bases, and 1 base stayed unmatched. The CDR3 is 14 residues long. CDR1 and CDR2 from the germline V gene are SGHRS and YFSETQ. The CDR3 nucleotides are TGCGCCAGCAGCTGGGACAGGGTCACAGATACGCAGTATTTT. It encodes CASSWDRVTDTQYF.

V usage is TRBV12-3 or TRBV12-4 and J usage is TRBJ1-1; TRBD1 aligns across 8 bases. The ends lost 7 bases at V and 3 bases at J; junction bases unmatched: 4. This CDR3 contains 13 residues. The CDR3 loop is CASIGQGDTEAFF. The CDR3 DNA reads TGTGCCAGCATTGGACAGGGCGACACTGAAGCTTTCTTT.

Details on this clonotype: A much larger clone is a single base away; this may be a read error. The chain links TRBV7-2 to TRBJ2-5; 13 bases match TRBD2. V lost 5 bases and J lost 5; bases outside the gene matches: 8. CDR3 length: 16 amino acids. Looked up from germline, CDR1 is SGHTA and CDR2 is FQGNSA. CDR3 DNA sequence: TGTGCCAGCAGCCGGACTAGCGGGAGTGTAAGGGAGACCCAGTACTTC. Residues: CASSRTSGSVRETQYF.

Notes on this clonotype: Without the conserved terminal phenylalanine or tryptophan, this CDR3 likely stems from a read error. The V gene is TRBV18, the J gene TRBJ2-7; TRBD1 matches at 8 bases. Trimming cost V 4 bases and J 3 bases; bases outside gene matches: 8. Germline CDR1 KGHSH, CDR2 LQKENI. The CDR3 totals 15 residues. The CDR3 DNA reads as TGTGCCAGCTCACGCGGACAGGGAGCCCACTACGAGCAGTACTGC. Amino acids: CASSRGQGAHYEQYC.

In this sample, this clonotype turned up many times. V gene TRBV20-1 combines with J gene TRBJ2-7, with D perhaps matching TRBD2 (6 bases). The CDR3 is 16 residues long. Germline V gene sequence: CDR1 DFQATT, CDR2 SNEGSKA (reference sequence). V lost 6 bases and J lost 7, with 28 bases in between. CDR3: CSARGLTSRSLGEQYF. CDR3 bases: TGCAGTGCAAGGGGATTGACTAGTCGCTCGCTGGGGGAGCAGTACTTC.

About this clonotype itself: This may be a read error: a much more frequent sequence differs by one nucleotide. The genes are TRBV12-3 or TRBV12-4 and TRBJ2-3; D call uncertain. The CDR3 is made up of 15 amino acids. V shed 5 bases and J shed 0 bases, with 12 bases lying between them. CDR3 in DNA: TGTGCCAGCAGTGACGGCCAATTTAGCACAGATACGCAGTATTTT. This sequence encodes CASSDGQFSTDTQYF.

This chain links TRBV5-4 with TRBJ2-3, with TRBD1 matching over 7 bases. From germline, CDR1 is SGHNT and CDR2 YYREEE (reference sequence). The J segment lost 3 bases and the V segment lost 0 bases, leaving 13 bases of the junction unmatched. The CDR3 sequence is 18 residues long. The CDR3 is CASSLGPRTGLRTDTQYF. CDR3 in DNA: TGTGCCAGCAGCTTGGGTCCTAGGACAGGTTTGAGAACAGATACGCAGTATTTT.

The genes are TRBV9 and TRBJ2-3; D might be TRBD1 or TRBD2, each matching 5 bases. The CDR3 is 17 amino acids. Germline loops: CDR1 SGDLS, CDR2 YYNGEE. Between the trimmed V and J ends, which lost 1 base and 1 base, there was a span of 16 bases. The CDR3 here is CASSVRGYAGRTDTQYF. Written as DNA, the CDR3 is TGTGCCAGCAGCGTAAGGGGATACGCGGGCCGCACAGATACGCAGTATTTT.

This clonotype was observed many times. The chain couples TRBV4-1 to TRBJ1-2, with a tentative D call TRBD1 (6 bases). V dropped 8 bases and J dropped 6 bases, with 22 bases sitting between them. The CDR3 spans 15 residues. Germline V lookup: CDR1 MGHRA, CDR2 YSYEKL. The CDR3 nucleotides are TGCGCCAGCGAACCGTGGGCAGGGGTTATCGATGGCTACACCTTC. This gives the protein CASEPWAGVIDGYTF.

This clonotype was detected only a few times. The chain couples TRBV15 to TRBJ2-5; no clear D gene. This CDR3 spans 15 amino acids. Germline CDR1 is LNHNV and CDR2 is YYDKDF (reference sequence). V was cut by 1 base and J by 5 bases, with 14 bases left in between. CDR3 nucleotide sequence: TGTGCCACCAGCAGAGGGGATCAAGGGATCGAGACCCAGTACTTC. Amino acids: CATSRGDQGIETQYF.

The sample holds many counts of this clonotype. The chain employs TRBV4-1 and TRBJ2-3; 10 nucleotides align to TRBD2. Trimming took 1 base from V and 6 from J; bases not matched to a gene: 4. The CDR3 totals 15 residues. Looked up from germline, CDR1 is MGHRA and CDR2 is YSYEKL. The CDR3: CASSQGSGGRDTQYF. CDR3 nucleotide sequence: TGCGCCAGCAGCCAAGGTAGCGGGGGGCGGGATACGCAGTATTTT.

This clonotype was found many times. V gene TRBV7-2 combines with J gene TRBJ2-7, with D perhaps TRBD2 (5 bases). The germline V gene has CDR1 SGHTA and CDR2 FQGNSA. The CDR3 contains 17 residues. The germline V and J ends were trimmed by 1 base and 0 bases, with 16 bases remaining between them. The CDR3 DNA reads TGTGCCAGCAGCTTAGGGGCGGCCGGGATATCCTCCTACGAGCAGTACTTC. It encodes CASSLGAAGISSYEQYF.

Comments on this clonotype: At one boundary the junction diverges from the germline segment, which might be a read error. This chain connects TRBV20-1 to TRBJ2-4, with 14 bases lining up with TRBD2. Germline V gene data show CDR1 as DFQATT and CDR2 as SNEGSKA (reference sequence). This CDR3 comprises 17 residues. This CDR3 is CSAGGLAGAGAKNIQYF. The CDR3 DNA sequence: TGCAGTGCTGGGGGACTAGCGGGGGCTGGGGCCAAGAACATTCAGTACTTC.

The chain links TRBV20-1 to TRBJ2-5; 12 bases line up with TRBD2. The J call is in doubt because the DNA end fits TRBJ2-1 better. CDR1 and CDR2 from the germline V gene are DFQATT and SNEGSKA (reference sequence). The CDR3 is 17 residues long. As DNA, the CDR3 is TGCAGTGCTAGAGATCTCCTGTCTAGCGGGGGGGCTGAGACCCAGTTCTTC. Its protein product is CSARDLLSSGGAETQFF.

The rearrangement uses TRBV20-1 and TRBJ2-3; 10 positions agree with TRBD2. With V trimmed by 0 bases and J by 6 bases, 6 bases remained unmatched. This CDR3 has 15 residues. Per germline, CDR1 DFQATT and CDR2 SNEGSKA (reference sequence). As DNA, the CDR3 is TGCAGTGCTAGAGAGGGCCTAGCGGGAGTGGATACGCAGTATTTT. As protein: CSAREGLAGVDTQYF.

This clonotype has more than one count but fewer than ten. The J gene is TRBJ2-7, the V gene TRBV29-1, with TRBD2 matching over 7 bases. V lost 6 bases to trimming and J lost 3 bases; unmatched junction nucleotides: 14. This CDR3 spans 15 amino acids. From germline, CDR1 is SQVTM and CDR2 ANQGSEA. The CDR3 DNA is TGCAGCGTATTCGGGGGGAATACCACCTACTACGAGCAGTACTTC. Translating gives CSVFGGNTTYYEQYF.

This clonotype was recorded a few times. The rearrangement uses TRBV7-9 and TRBJ1-2; TRBD1 is a possible D gene (5 bases). The CDR3 spans 18 residues. The germline V gene encodes CDR1 SEHNR and CDR2 FQNEAQ (reference sequence). V lost 2 bases and J 0 bases, leaving 19 bases between the germline ends. CDR3 sequence reads: CASSLPPSERGANYGYTF. The CDR3 nucleotides read TGTGCCAGCAGCTTACCCCCCTCAGAGAGGGGTGCTAACTATGGCTACACCTTC.

In this sample, this clonotype turned up a few times. V and J are TRBV7-2 and TRBJ1-2; 8 bases fit TRBD1. CDR1 is SGHTA and CDR2 is FQGNSA in the germline V gene. The length of the CDR3 is 16 residues. The junction had 4 bases not matched to a gene; V was cut back by 1 base and J by 0 bases. CDR3 nucleotides: TGTGCCAGCAGCTTAGGGTACAGGGGGGCTAACTATGGCTACACCTTC. Its protein is CASSLGYRGANYGYTF.

In this sample, this clonotype turned up a few times. The chain joins TRBV7-2 to TRBJ2-1; 10 nucleotides align to TRBD1. The junction had 8 bases not matched to a gene; V was cut back by 6 bases and J by 6 bases. Looked up from germline, CDR1 is SGHTA and CDR2 is FQGNSA. The length of the CDR3 is 15 residues. CDR3 region: CASRRDRGLFNEQFF. Here the CDR3 DNA reads TGTGCCAGCAGGCGTGACAGGGGGCTCTTCAATGAGCAGTTCTTC.

CDR3 in DNA: TGTGCCAGCAGCCCGGGCCAAACTGGGGGAAGAGGAAACACCATATATTTT. This codes for CASSPGQTGGRGNTIYF. J is TRBJ1-3 and V is TRBV6-1; D perhaps matches TRBD1 (5 bases). V lost 6 bases and J 4 bases, leaving 22 bases between the germline ends. The germline V gene has CDR1 MNHNS and CDR2 SASEGT. This CDR3 contains 17 residues.

The gene calls are TRBV10-3 and TRBJ2-2, with TRBD2 matching over 11 bases. The germline V gene encodes CDR1 ENHRY and CDR2 SYGVKD. The CDR3 has 14 amino acids. V was pared by 6 bases and J by 5 bases, with 2 bases of the junction left unmatched. The CDR3 DNA is TGTGCCATCAGCACTAGCGGGAGAACCGGGGAGCTGTTTTTT. Protein product: CAISTSGRTGELFF.

The gene calls are TRBV6-2 or TRBV6-3 and TRBJ1-2; D is possibly TRBD1 (6 bases). V lost 8 bases and J lost 8, with 21 bases in between. Per germline, CDR1 MNHEY and CDR2 SVGEGT. This CDR3 comprises 14 residues. The CDR3 here is CASGSSNRVSGYTF. CDR3 nucleotides: TGTGCCAGCGGCTCCTCAAACAGGGTGAGCGGCTACACCTTC.

This clonotype turned up a few times. The rearrangement links TRBV2 to TRBJ2-1; 14 bases agree with TRBD2. This CDR3 has 17 amino acids. V was clipped by 6 bases and J by 1 base; unmatched bases: 5. Germline CDR1 SNHLY, CDR2 FYNNEI. Written as DNA, the CDR3 is TGTGCCAGCAGAGGAGGGACTAGCGGGAGATCCTACAATGAGCAGTTCTTC. Amino acids: CASRGGTSGRSYNEQFF. The whole variable domain, remainder taken from reference TRBV2 and TRBJ2-1, is EPEVTQTPSHQVTQMGQEVILRCVPISNHLYFYWYRQILGQKVEFLVSFYNNEISEKSEIFDDQFSVERPDGSNFTLKIRSTKLEDSAMYFCASRGGTSGRSYNEQFFGPGTRLTVL.

The V call is TRBV5-1, the J call TRBJ2-3, with 8 bases that match TRBD1. Germline V CDR1 and CDR2: SGHRS, YFSETQ. The V gene end was trimmed by 4 bases and the J gene end by 2 bases; junction bases not matched to a gene: 12. The CDR3 is made up of 17 amino acids. The CDR3 region is CASSSRRTGRVTDTQYF. CDR3 DNA: TGCGCCAGCAGCAGTCGTAGGACAGGGAGAGTCACAGATACGCAGTATTTT.

This chain links TRBV6-5 with TRBJ1-6, with D possibly TRBD1 on 5 matching bases. V shed 11 bases and J shed 7 bases, with 18 bases lying between them. This CDR3 has 14 residues. The germline V gene has CDR1 MNHEY and CDR2 SVGAGI. Written as DNA, the CDR3 is TGTGCCGCCAAGCGGGACGACGCGAATTCACCCCTCCACTTT. Translating gives CAAKRDDANSPLHF.

The table lists this clonotype with a few counts. This chain links TRBV7-8 with TRBJ2-2; TRBD1 aligns across 9 bases. The V gene's germline CDR1 is SGHVS and CDR2 FQNEAQ. V gave up 4 bases and J gave up 7 bases; unmatched junction bases: 10. This CDR3 is built from 16 residues. CDR3 coding DNA: TGTGCCAGCAGCTCGCGGGACAGGGCCCTCGGCGGGGAGCTGTTTTTT. Amino acid sequence: CASSSRDRALGGELFF.

The gene calls are TRBV29-1 and TRBJ1-1; D remains ambiguous. CDR1 and CDR2 from the germline V gene are SQVTM and ANQGSEA. The CDR3 is 13 amino acids. V was clipped by 6 bases and J by 2 bases, with 13 bases between them. The CDR3 is CSVRGLQNTEAFF. The CDR3 bases are TGCAGCGTGAGAGGACTCCAAAACACTGAAGCTTTCTTT.

The rearrangement joins TRBV30 to TRBJ2-3, with 8 bases that match TRBD2. This CDR3 is built from 14 residues. Trimming cost V 7 bases and J 7 bases; bases outside gene matches: 13. Germline V gene sequence: CDR1 GTSNPN, CDR2 SVGIG (reference sequence). CDR3 loop: CAFSVGLGSNTQYF. The CDR3 DNA reads TGTGCCTTCAGTGTGGGACTAGGATCGAATACGCAGTATTTT.